This is a list of T cell receptor beta chains from one sample in a study of vaccination effects on CD4 cells after COVID-19. These receptors have no known antigen. Here immunoSEQ multiplex PCR was the method, and the copy in TCRdb shows in-frame clones only, minus some. The sample holds roughly 70,000 clones, roughly 73% seen once. This specimen consisted of CD4+ T cells from PBMCs cultured with HIV peptides, obtained before COVID-19 vaccination. The receptors derive from a human donor who had a prior SARS-CoV-2 infection. Each CDR3 is given with its conserved first and last residue. The order of the fields is V gene, J gene, CDR3 protein.

TRBV12-3/TRBV12-4	TRBJ2-1	CASSFSDEQFF
TRBV3-1/TRBV3-2	TRBJ1-2	CASSQESRGGSSYTF
TRBV4-3	TRBJ2-3	CASSRMIHWGSDTQYF
TRBV5-4	TRBJ2-3	CASSSPSGDTDTQYF
TRBV7-2	TRBJ2-7	CASRKFRTGGYEQYF
TRBV27	TRBJ2-7	CASRPTGQGIEQYF
TRBV5-1	TRBJ2-1	CASSFVGGPDNEQFF
TRBV5-5	TRBJ2-7	CASSLFTSGSYEQYF
TRBV6-1	TRBJ1-6	CASSEGRDRGALHF
TRBV30	TRBJ2-7	CAWSDFRARGTYEQYF
TRBV7-6	TRBJ2-7	CASSSEAGILSEQYF
TRBV10-3	TRBJ2-2	CAISEGHSQGTGELFF
TRBV3-1/TRBV3-2	TRBJ2-1	CASGLRLDEQFF